Following are 4 T cell receptor beta chains from one sample sequenced in a study of chemoradiotherapy in HPV16-positive cancers (dated by TCRdb to the early 2020s). Libraries were prepared through the immunoSEQ multiplex PCR assay. TCRdb retrieved this table from immuneACCESS and kept in-frame rearrangements only. Not all clones are present; in checked studies, unresolved V genes account for under half, and no reason is known for the remainder. The sample contains roughly 21,000 clones, approximately 89% of them found a single time. About 2.4% of the sample belongs to the ten largest clones. Sequences were derived from blood, sampled from a patient who underwent chemoradiotherapy. The receptor set was obtained from a human donor with HPV-associated anogenital cancer.

The chain is built from TRBV19 and TRBJ2-2; TRBD1 matches 7 bases. The J segment lost 3 bases and the V segment lost 11 bases, leaving 6 bases of the junction unmatched. The CDR3 spans 13 residues. Germline loops: CDR1 LNHDA, CDR2 SQIVND (reference sequence). The CDR3 loop is CAGGQRYTGELFF. Written as DNA, the CDR3 is TGTGCCGGGGGACAGAGATACACCGGGGAGCTGTTTTTT.

This clone was recorded a few times. V gene TRBV10-3 combines with J gene TRBJ1-5; perhaps TRBD1 as D (6 bases). The CDR3 sequence is 13 residues long. V lost 3 bases to trimming and J lost 6 bases, with 9 bases between them. Looked up from germline, CDR1 is ENHRY and CDR2 is SYGVKD. The CDR3 nucleotides read TGTGCCATCAGTGATCAGGGGTTTCAGCCCCAGCATTTT. Translation: CAISDQGFQPQHF.

The sample holds one count of this clone. The chain recombines TRBV29-1 with TRBJ2-7; 10 bases line up with TRBD1. The V gene end was trimmed by 4 bases and the J gene end by 4 bases; junction bases not matched to a gene: 1. The CDR3 length is 12 residues. Germline values: CDR1 SQVTM, CDR2 ANQGSEA. CDR3 bases: TGCAGCGTTGGGACAGGGGGTTACGAGCAGTACTTC. It yields the protein CSVGTGGYEQYF.

The chain uses TRBV28 and TRBJ1-2; 7 bases map to TRBD1. CDR1 MDHEN and CDR2 SYDVKM come from the germline V gene. Trimming cost V 7 bases and J 5 bases; bases outside gene matches: 7. CDR3 length equals 13 residues. The CDR3: CASTLGGQYGYTF. The CDR3 coding sequence is TGTGCCAGCACCCTGGGGGGACAGTATGGCTACACCTTC.